A single sample is the source of the 15 T cell receptor beta chains below, sequenced in a study of human T cells and chemical hapten exposure (dated by TCRdb to the early 2020s). Receptor amplification or capture employed RACE. The sequencer was a NextSeq 500. The public sequencing data were trimmed at Q25 with fastp and processed into clonotypes with MiXCR by TCRdb, which kept only in-frame beta chains. Each entry is one CDR3 protein sequence, shown with its most common DNA and genes. Recorded for this sample are tens of thousands of distinct CDR3 sequences; 10% of them occurred a single time. Approximately 5% of the sample comes from the top ten. The time point label for this specimen denotes: patch test 2, 6 weeks after DPC sensitization. This specimen's treatment or condition label, interpreted: therapeutic diphenylcyclopropenone sensitization with weekly scalp DPC. The sample here was whole blood, taken in connection with sensitization to the hapten diphenylcyclopropenone (DPC). These receptors came from a woman in her forties or fifties with alopecia areata. Some clones in this sample may be carry-over from other donors' samples.

This clonotype was seen a few times. The rearrangement links TRBV3-1 to TRBJ2-7; TRBD1 agrees at 7 bases. The V and J ends lost 1 base and 6 bases, in that order; junction bases with no gene match: 6. This CDR3 region has 14 residues. Germline values: CDR1 LGHDT, CDR2 YNNKEL (reference sequence). The CDR3 region is CASSQGAAGGEQYF. CDR3 nucleotide sequence: TGTGCCAGCAGCCAAGGCGCGGCAGGGGGCGAGCAGTACTTC.

The chain has TRBV29-1 and TRBJ2-7; 8 positions agree with TRBD1. Germline V gene sequence: CDR1 SQVTM, CDR2 ANQGSEA. The CDR3 covers 11 residues. V lost 6 bases to trimming and J lost 3 bases; unmatched junction nucleotides: 1. CDR3 nucleotides: TGCAGCGTCGACAGGGGCTACGAGCAGTACTTC. Translated: CSVDRGYEQYF.

Many counts were recorded for this clonotype. The chain couples TRBV6-6 to TRBJ1-5; 10 positions match TRBD1. Germline V gene lookup returns CDR1 MNHNY and CDR2 SVGAGI (reference sequence). J lost 6 bases, V lost 5 bases, and 4 bases had no gene match. CDR3 size: 14 residues. The CDR3 loop is CASSQTGGGQPQHF. For the CDR3, the DNA is TGTGCCAGCAGTCAGACAGGGGGCGGTCAGCCCCAGCATTTT.

Remarks on this clonotype: At one boundary the junction diverges from the germline segment, which might be a read error. The gene calls are TRBV18 and TRBJ1-5, with D possibly being TRBD1 (6 bases). The length of the CDR3 is 15 residues. The germline V gene has CDR1 KGHSH and CDR2 LQKENI. The DNA for the CDR3 is TGTGTCAGCTCCTACCTGGGGGCCTCCAATCAGCCCCAGCATTTT. This translates into CVSSYLGASNQPQHF.

This clonotype was observed a handful of times. The chain links TRBV2 to TRBJ2-4; 8 bases agree with TRBD2. The V gene end was trimmed by 1 base and the J gene end by 6 bases; junction bases not matched to a gene: 5. The germline gives CDR1 SNHLY, CDR2 FYNNEI. This CDR3 is 15 amino acids long. This CDR3 is CASSEVAAGVNIQYF. The DNA for the CDR3 is TGTGCCAGCAGTGAAGTGGCAGCGGGAGTAAACATTCAGTACTTC.

Of note for this clonotype: This CDR3 fails to terminate in the conserved phenylalanine or tryptophan, so it likely reflects a read error. This chain joins TRBV5-6 and TRBJ1-2, with D hard to call. Trimming left V 2 bases short and J 5 bases short, with 16 bases between. The length of the CDR3 is 15 residues. The germline gives CDR1 SGHDT, CDR2 YYEEEE. The CDR3 here is CASSFWRRGDYGYTS. In DNA, the CDR3 is TGTGCCAGCAGCTTTTGGCGCCGAGGCGATTATGGCTACACCTCC.

The chain couples TRBV7-2 to TRBJ2-7, with unresolved D. The ends were cut back, 1 base at V and 5 bases at J, with 9 bases in the middle. The length of the CDR3 is 13 residues. Germline lookup yields CDR1 SGHTA and CDR2 FQGNSA. For the CDR3, the DNA is TGTGCCAGCAGCTTAGTTCAGACCCACGAGCAGTACTTC. Translation gives CASSLVQTHEQYF.

This clonotype turned up a few times. V usage is TRBV29-1 and J usage is TRBJ2-3; TRBD1 matches 8 bases. V lost 6 bases to trimming and J lost 5 bases; unmatched junction nucleotides: 10. Per the germline V gene, CDR1 is SQVTM and CDR2 is ANQGSEA. The CDR3 consists of 14 residues. The CDR3 loop reads CSVCQGAQEDTQYF. The CDR3 coding sequence is TGCAGCGTGTGTCAGGGGGCGCAGGAAGATACGCAGTATTTT.

This clonotype was detected ten times or more. This chain connects TRBV7-9 to TRBJ1-1, with 7 bases identical to TRBD1. The germline CDR1 and CDR2 sequences are SEHNR and FQNEAQ (reference sequence). CDR3 size: 14 residues. The V and J ends lost 5 bases and 10 bases, in that order; junction bases with no gene match: 13. CDR3 amino acids: CASSQGGLTTGAFF. The CDR3 region has the DNA TGTGCCAGCAGCCAGGGGGGACTCACAACCGGAGCTTTCTTT.

The chain joins TRBV20-1 to TRBJ1-4; 7 nucleotides align to TRBD1. J was trimmed by 6 bases and V by 3 bases; bases with no gene match: 7. The CDR3 covers 14 residues. Germline CDR1 reads DFQATT; CDR2 reads SNEGSKA (reference sequence). The CDR3 bases are TGCAGTGCTAGGACGCAGGGGGGGTATGAAAAACTGTTTTTT. As protein: CSARTQGGYEKLFF.

This clonotype was picked up a small number of times. This rearrangement joins TRBV20-1 to TRBJ1-6; the match to TRBD1 covers 11 bases. J was trimmed by 10 bases and V by 1 base; bases with no gene match: 9. The CDR3 sequence is 16 residues long. Germline V lookup: CDR1 DFQATT, CDR2 SNEGSKA (reference sequence). This CDR3 is CSARGPRGTGGSPLHF. The CDR3 DNA sequence: TGCAGTGCTAGAGGGCCTCGCGGGACAGGGGGGTCACCCCTCCACTTT.

The J gene is TRBJ2-5, the V gene TRBV20-1; 7 bases map to TRBD2. The CDR3 is made up of 14 amino acids. CDR1 is DFQATT and CDR2 is SNEGSKA in the germline V gene (reference sequence). V lost 6 bases and J lost 2; bases outside the gene matches: 9. CDR3 nucleotide sequence: TGCAGTGCGCAGAGCGGGGCCGTTCAAGAGACCCAGTACTTC. It codes for CSAQSGAVQETQYF.

In this sample, this clonotype turned up a few times. V is TRBV9 and J is TRBJ2-1, with 15 bases aligning to TRBD2. Per germline, CDR1 SGDLS and CDR2 YYNGEE. This CDR3 is built from 16 residues. The V gene end was trimmed by 2 bases and the J gene end by 7 bases; junction bases not matched to a gene: 4. CDR3 sequence reads: CASSVPGLAGGNEQFF. The CDR3 nucleotides read TGTGCCAGCAGCGTGCCGGGACTAGCGGGAGGTAATGAGCAGTTCTTC.

CDR3 in amino acids: CARSRQGGSYEQYF. CDR3 coding DNA: TGCGCCAGGTCGAGACAGGGGGGTTCCTACGAGCAGTACTTC. This chain links TRBV5-1 with TRBJ2-7, with TRBD1 identical over 9 bases. The length of the CDR3 is 14 residues. Germline trimming cut 8 bases from V and 1 base from J; bases unmatched to any gene: 7. Germline V gene sequence: CDR1 SGHRS, CDR2 YFSETQ.

Concerning this clonotype: Sequence at one end of the junction differs from germline and may be a read error. The rearrangement uses TRBV30 and TRBJ1-1; 8 nucleotides match TRBD1. This CDR3 is built from 14 residues. CDR1 GTSNPN and CDR2 SVGIG come from the germline V gene (reference sequence). In nucleotides, the CDR3 is TGTGTCTGGAGTAAAGGGACAGGGAACACTGAAGCTTTCTTT. This gives the protein CVWSKGTGNTEAFF.